This TCR beta chain was documented in a study of T cell responses to AZD1222 COVID-19 vaccine. Looking at the study overall: Analyses pooled second doses at about 4 or about 12 weeks.

The CDR3 runs 12 residues. V was pared by 0 bases and J by 4 bases, with 3 bases between. Germline CDR1 and CDR2: SGHAT and FQNNGV. The study, taken as a whole, reports: Of the AZD1222 recipients, only five to seven were seropositive at baseline. Most donors were white British, females outnumbered males, and clonal diversity was possibly underestimated.

Here immunoSEQ multiplex PCR was the method, and the copy in TCRdb shows in-frame clones only, minus some. The table shows 150,000 to 200,000 clones, with 85% to 95% occurring only once. Remarks on this clone: Its antigen is not identified.

The rearrangement uses TRBV11-2 and TRBJ1-2; the D is unclear. This receptor was taken from an adult in good health. This specimen was peripheral blood, taken on day 0 of AZD1222 vaccination. CDR3 amino acids: CASSLDSYGYTF. DNA for the CDR3: TGTGCCAGCAGCTTAGATAGCTATGGCTACACCTTC.